This T cell receptor (beta chain) was sequenced for a study of T cells after posttransplantation cyclophosphamide. Cells defined as naive were viable CD3+CD4+ or CD3+CD8+ and CCR7+CD45RA+CD45RO-CD95-CD27+CD28+. This related bone marrow graft donor gave peripheral blood on the day of marrow donation. This table comes from immunoSEQ multiplex PCR, and its TCRdb copy is limited to in-frame clones, with some not included. The repertoire holds roughly 32,000 clones, around 90% seen once, with 0.2% to 0.3% in the top ten. The CDR3 length is 15 residues. Germline V gene sequence: CDR1 KGHSH, CDR2 LQKENI. V dropped 3 bases and J dropped 6; count of bases not matched to a gene: 4. The count of this clone is one. Its antigen remains unknown. Points from the study as a whole: Blood and skin or GI T cell repertoires showed limited TRB overlap.

The J gene is TRBJ2-2, the V gene TRBV18, with TRBD2 matching 10 bases. The sample was naive CD4+ T cells sorted from PBMCs. This clonotype was obtained from a woman aged 60 to 75 in good health, CMV-negative, and a related stem cell transplant donor. The CDR3 is CASSPTLAGSGELFF. The DNA for the CDR3 is TGTGCCAGCTCACCGACACTAGCGGGATCCGGGGAGCTGTTTTTT.